This TCR beta chain was captured in a study of CD8 T cells in ankylosing spondylitis. This clonotype occurred a few times. The target antigen is unknown. Study results and limitations: Significant enrichment of disease-linked clones was reportedly seen in matched ankylosing spondylitis synovial fluid. Previously reported in reactive arthritis synovial fluid and blood were some of the motif variants. Typical of ankylosing spondylitis blood, it appeared, was a TCR beta motif of 7 or 8 highly homologous variants.

V shed 6 bases, J shed 4 bases, and the junction held 6 bases outside the gene matches. The CDR3 consists of 15 residues. Germline CDR1 SNHLY, CDR2 FYNNEI. MiXCR, applied by TCRdb to the 5' RACE reads, yields one record per CDR3 protein. The sample yields approximately 540,000 distinct CDR3 sequences, roughly an eighth seen once. Material: blood, either unsorted or a sorted T cell fraction (not recorded which). The receptor comes from a male donor with ankylosing spondylitis. The chain employs TRBV2 and TRBJ2-6; 7 positions match TRBD1. The CDR3 DNA sequence: TGTGCCAGCAGCGGACAGGCACCCGGGGCCAACGTCCTGACTTTC. Translating gives CASSGQAPGANVLTF.